Presented here are 5 T cell receptor beta chains from one specimen sequenced in a study of T cell responses to AZD1222 COVID-19 vaccine. Profiling relied on immunoSEQ multiplex PCR, and the TCRdb table lists in-frame clones only, not all of them. The sample consists of approximately 150,000 clones, just under 95% of them appearing once. The sample in question was peripheral blood, obtained on day 0 of AZD1222 vaccination. These receptors all stem from an adult in good health.

The genes are TRBV24-1 and TRBJ1-2; 10 bases match TRBD1. Trimming at V came to 5 bases and at J to 4 bases, leaving 9 bases not matched to a gene. The CDR3 loop spans 16 amino acids. CDR1 is KGHDR, CDR2 SFDVKD, per germline. In DNA form, the CDR3 reads TGTGCCACCAGTGGGGGGACAGGGGTCAGAAGCTATGGCTACACCTTC. It specifies CATSGGTGVRSYGYTF.

The chain links TRBV7-9 to TRBJ2-1; 10 bases match TRBD2. Germline trimming cut 5 bases from V and 2 bases from J; bases unmatched to any gene: 6. The germline CDR1 and CDR2 sequences are SEHNR and FQNEAQ (reference sequence). The CDR3 has 16 residues. The CDR3 here is CASSTLTSGPYNEQFF. CDR3 in DNA: TGTGCCAGCAGCACCCTGACTAGCGGGCCCTACAATGAGCAGTTCTTC. Full variable domain (outside the CDR3, taken from reference TRBV7-9 and TRBJ2-1): DTGVSQNPRHKITKRGQNVTFRCDPISEHNRLYWYRQTLGQGPEFLTYFQNEAQLEKSRLLSDRFSAERPKGSFSTLEIQRTEQGDSAMYLCASSTLTSGPYNEQFFGPGTRLTVL.

The chain's CDR3 is CASTRGGTEKLFF. As DNA, the CDR3 is TGCGCCAGCACCCGAGGGGGGACTGAAAAACTGTTTTTT. This chain links TRBV5-1 with TRBJ1-4; D perhaps matches TRBD1 (6 bases). The CDR3 runs 13 residues. V lost 6 bases and J lost 7, with 13 bases in between. Germline V gives CDR1 SGHRS, CDR2 YFSETQ.

V gene TRBV2 combines with J gene TRBJ1-4, with D perhaps TRBD1 (6 bases). The V gene's germline CDR1 is SNHLY and CDR2 FYNNEI. The V and J ends lost 7 bases and 7 bases respectively, with 19 bases between them. This CDR3 region has 15 residues. DNA for the CDR3: TGTGCCAGCACCCCTCCGGGACTCAGGGGTGAAAAACTGTTTTTT. Translation gives CASTPPGLRGEKLFF.

The rearrangement links TRBV27 to TRBJ2-2; TRBD2 might be the D (5 bases). Germline CDR1 and CDR2: MNHEY and SMNVEV (reference sequence). With 8 bases removed from V and 6 bases from J, the gap between germline ends came to 16 bases. The CDR3 has 14 residues. The CDR3: CASGSSYPPGELFF. DNA for the CDR3: TGTGCCAGCGGGAGTAGTTACCCTCCCGGGGAGCTGTTTTTT.